Below, 29 T cell receptor beta chains from the same sample are listed, as sequenced in a study of control samples from healthy donors and cancer patients (dated by TCRdb to about 2020). The receptor library was made with the immunoSEQ multiplex PCR assay. Here the immuneACCESS table is served through TCRdb, limited to in-frame sequences with V and J called. Missing clones are a known gap in these copies; in checked studies unresolved V genes cover under half, and the rest lacks a known reason. Present in this sample are around 100,000 clones, around 88% of which were seen just once. 13% to 15% of the sample rests with the top ten. Input material: blood. Every receptor here comes from a man aged 30 to 45 in good health.

J is TRBJ2-2 and V is TRBV11-3; the D is unclear. V was trimmed by 5 bases and J by 7 bases, leaving 14 bases between them. The CDR3 covers 14 residues. Germline values: CDR1 SGHNT, CDR2 YENEEA. The CDR3 is CASSRTLPVGELFF. The CDR3 coding sequence is TGTGCCAGCAGCCGGACGCTGCCGGTCGGGGAGCTGTTTTTT.

This clone was counted a single time. The J gene is TRBJ2-7, the V gene TRBV7-9, with D possibly called TRBD1 or TRBD2 (5 bases each). The CDR3 sequence is 14 residues long. Trimming pared 6 bases from V and 4 bases from J, leaving 16 bases between. Germline assignment: CDR1 SEHNR and CDR2 FQNEAQ (reference sequence). The CDR3 here is CASSKDRGGYEQYF. CDR3 nucleotides: TGTGCCAGCAGTAAAGATCGGGGCGGGTACGAGCAGTACTTC.

The gene calls are TRBV19 and TRBJ2-7, with 7 positions matching TRBD2. The V gene end was trimmed by 3 bases and the J gene end by 2 bases; junction bases not matched to a gene: 7. From germline, CDR1 is LNHDA and CDR2 SQIVND (reference sequence). The CDR3 is 15 residues long. Here the CDR3 DNA reads TGTGCCAGTAGTATGGGCAGCGGGGATACCTACGAGCAGTACTTC. Translating gives CASSMGSGDTYEQYF. Variable domain in full (rest from reference TRBV19 and TRBJ2-7): DGGITQSPKYLFRKEGQNVTLSCEQNLNHDAMYWYRQDPGQGLRLIYYSQIVNDFQKGDIAEGYSVSREKKESFPLTVTSAQKNPTAFYLCASSMGSGDTYEQYFGPGTRLTVT.

The CDR3: CASQTGGSGNTIYF. In DNA form, the CDR3 reads TGCGCCAGCCAAACAGGGGGCTCTGGAAACACCATATATTTT. The rearrangement joins TRBV5-1 to TRBJ1-3, with TRBD1 matching over 8 bases. The V and J ends lost 7 bases and 0 bases, in that order; junction bases with no gene match: 3. There are 14 residues in the CDR3. Germline assignment: CDR1 SGHRS and CDR2 YFSETQ. Using reference TRBV5-1 and TRBJ1-3 for the parts outside the CDR3, the full variable domain is KAGVTQTPRYLIKTRGQQVTLSCSPISGHRSVSWYQQTPGQGLQFLFEYFSETQRNKGNFPGRFSGRQFSNSRSEMNVSTLELGDSALYLCASQTGGSGNTIYFGEGSWLTVV.

The chain uses TRBV28 and TRBJ1-5; no reliable D call. The ends were cut back, 2 bases at V and 7 bases at J, with 3 bases in the middle. Germline V gene sequence: CDR1 MDHEN, CDR2 SYDVKM. The CDR3 runs 11 residues. CDR3 DNA: TGTGCCAGCAGTTTAGCCCAGCCCCAGCATTTT. Its protein product is CASSLAQPQHF. The whole variable domain, remainder taken from reference TRBV28 and TRBJ1-5, is DVKVTQSSRYLVKRTGEKVFLECVQDMDHENMFWYRQDPGLGLRLIYFSYDVKMKEKGDIPEGYSVSREKKERFSLILESASTNQTSMYLCASSLAQPQHFGDGTRLSIL.

This chain uses TRBV23-1 with TRBJ2-4; the D is unclear. TRBV23-1 is an open reading frame whose function is uncertain. The germline V and J ends were trimmed by 6 bases and 8 bases, with 8 bases remaining between them. This CDR3 region has 11 residues. DNA of the CDR3: TGCGCCAGCAGCCCTCGGGACATTCAGTACTTC. Translating gives CASSPRDIQYF.

J is TRBJ2-4 and V is TRBV27; D perhaps matches TRBD2 (5 bases). The V end was cut by 8 bases, the J end by 0 bases, with 11 bases between. The germline V gene encodes CDR1 MNHEY and CDR2 SMNVEV (reference sequence). The CDR3 contains 14 residues. The CDR3 DNA sequence: TGTGCCAGCGGTCTGGCGGGAGCCAAAAACATTCAGTACTTC. This translates into CASGLAGAKNIQYF.

The rearrangement uses TRBV11-2 and TRBJ2-5; 7 bases line up with TRBD2. V lost 1 base to trimming and J lost 4 bases; unmatched junction nucleotides: 6. CDR1 SGHAT and CDR2 FQNNGV come from the germline V gene. CDR3 length equals 15 residues. This CDR3 is CASSLAMGGGETQYF. The CDR3 DNA is TGTGCCAGCAGCTTAGCTATGGGGGGGGGAGAGACCCAGTACTTC.

CDR3 DNA: TGCGCCAGCAGCTTACCACAGGGGGACTCCACAGATACGCAGTATTTT. Translating gives CASSLPQGDSTDTQYF. V and J are TRBV5-1 and TRBJ2-3; TRBD1 agrees at 8 bases. Trimming took 2 bases from V and 2 from J; bases not matched to a gene: 7. Germline assignment: CDR1 SGHRS and CDR2 YFSETQ. The CDR3 runs to 16 residues.

This clone is a singleton in its sample. This rearrangement joins TRBV27 to TRBJ1-2, with D possibly matching TRBD1 (6 bases). V lost 4 bases, J lost 4 bases, and 10 bases lay in between. This CDR3 spans 13 amino acids. The V gene's germline CDR1 is MNHEY and CDR2 SMNVEV (reference sequence). CDR3 sequence reads: CASSSLQGYGYTF. The CDR3 region has the DNA TGTGCCAGCAGTTCATTACAGGGCTATGGCTACACCTTC.

This clone occurred once. V and J are TRBV12-5 and TRBJ1-6; 9 nucleotides match TRBD1. This CDR3 has 15 residues. Germline CDR1 LGHNT, CDR2 FRNRAP. V lost 5 bases and J lost 10; bases outside the gene matches: 9. The CDR3 DNA sequence: TGTGCTAGTGGTCCAGGGACAGGGCAGCGGTCACCCCTCCACTTT. Translated: CASGPGTGQRSPLHF.

The CDR3 loop reads CAWTPGLGLRDEQFF. DNA for the CDR3: TGTGCCTGGACCCCGGGACTAGGCCTTCGGGATGAGCAGTTCTTC. J is TRBJ2-1 and V is TRBV30; TRBD2 aligns across 8 bases. CDR1 is GTSNPN, CDR2 SVGIG, per germline (reference sequence). V was pared by 4 bases and J by 8 bases, with 13 bases of the junction left unmatched. The CDR3 runs to 15 residues.

The table lists this clone with a count of one. J is TRBJ2-7 and V is TRBV2, with 13 bases lining up with TRBD2. Germline V lookup: CDR1 SNHLY, CDR2 FYNNEI. J lost 5 bases, V lost 7 bases, and 11 bases had no gene match. The CDR3 consists of 16 residues. DNA for the CDR3: TGTGCCAGCACGAGGCCTTGGACTAGCGGGAGCCACGAGCAGTACTTC. It translates to CASTRPWTSGSHEQYF.

V gene TRBV27 combines with J gene TRBJ2-7; 9 bases map to TRBD1. Looked up from germline, CDR1 is MNHEY and CDR2 is SMNVEV (reference sequence). V was pared by 2 bases and J by 6 bases, with 2 bases of the junction left unmatched. The CDR3 runs to 13 residues. Written as DNA, the CDR3 is TGTGCCAGCAGTTTAGGGACAGGGACCGAGCAGTACTTC. Amino acids: CASSLGTGTEQYF.

The chain joins TRBV19 to TRBJ2-1, with TRBD1 identical over 7 bases. Losses at the gene ends were 6 bases for V and 3 bases for J; bases not matched to a gene: 8. From germline, CDR1 is LNHDA and CDR2 SQIVND (reference sequence). The CDR3 covers 15 residues. The CDR3 is CASRKTGKFYNEQFF. The CDR3 nucleotides read TGTGCCAGTAGGAAGACAGGGAAATTCTACAATGAGCAGTTCTTC.

This clone was found a few times. This chain links TRBV12-3 or TRBV12-4 with TRBJ1-2; tentatively, D is TRBD1 (5 bases). The V and J ends lost 3 bases and 7 bases respectively, with 12 bases between them. The CDR3 length is 13 residues. The CDR3 region has the DNA TGTGCCAGCAGTTTTGGTTGGGGGTTTGGCTACACCTTC. It encodes CASSFGWGFGYTF.

This rearrangement joins TRBV30 to TRBJ1-1, with 9 bases lining up with TRBD1. Trimming cost V 8 bases and J 3 bases; bases outside gene matches: 7. This CDR3 has 13 residues. The germline V gene has CDR1 GTSNPN and CDR2 SVGIG (reference sequence). CDR3 sequence (DNA): TGTGCCCGGCGAACAGGGGGCGACACTGAAGCTTTCTTT. This translates into CARRTGGDTEAFF.

The V gene is TRBV5-6, the J gene TRBJ1-6; D gene unclear. Trimming took 6 bases from V and 4 from J, leaving 5 bases between them. There are 12 residues in the CDR3. Germline lookup yields CDR1 SGHDT and CDR2 YYEEEE. The CDR3 sequence is CASTGYNSPLHF. The DNA of the CDR3 is TGTGCCAGCACGGGATATAATTCACCCCTCCACTTT.

The genes are TRBV7-2 and TRBJ2-1, with D possibly matching TRBD2 (6 bases). The CDR3 is 13 residues long. Germline V lookup: CDR1 SGHTA, CDR2 FQGNSA. V was clipped by 3 bases and J by 7 bases, with 10 bases between them. This CDR3 reads CASSFGTWNEQFF. The CDR3 nucleotides are TGTGCCAGCAGCTTTGGGACTTGGAATGAGCAGTTCTTC.

The chain has TRBV4-2 and TRBJ1-2; D gene uncertain. The V gene's germline CDR1 is LGHNA and CDR2 YNFKEQ. Trimming left V 4 bases short and J 1 base short, with 22 bases between. The CDR3 is 18 amino acids. CDR3: CASSPTSETAGNNYGYTF. The DNA of the CDR3 is TGTGCCAGCAGCCCTACCTCGGAAACGGCGGGGAATAACTATGGCTACACCTTC.

The rearrangement joins TRBV19 to TRBJ2-2; D might be TRBD1 (5 bases). With 7 bases removed from V and 4 bases from J, the gap between germline ends came to 13 bases. Per the germline V gene, CDR1 is LNHDA and CDR2 is SQIVND (reference sequence). The CDR3 length is 14 residues. The CDR3: CASKGQGSTGELFF. In DNA, the CDR3 is TGTGCCAGTAAGGGCCAGGGTAGCACCGGGGAGCTGTTTTTT.

The chain is built from TRBV5-1 and TRBJ2-2, with 12 bases identical to TRBD2. The CDR3 sequence is 17 residues long. The germline V gene encodes CDR1 SGHRS and CDR2 YFSETQ. J was trimmed by 5 bases and V by 2 bases; bases with no gene match: 7. The CDR3 DNA follows: TGCGCCAGCAGCTTCCCCCTAGCGGGAGGGAGGACCGGGGAGCTGTTTTTT. It yields the protein CASSFPLAGGRTGELFF.

The chain has TRBV5-1 and TRBJ2-2; the D is unclear. V lost 5 bases, J lost 4 bases, and 12 bases lay in between. The CDR3 covers 14 residues. The V gene's germline CDR1 is SGHRS and CDR2 YFSETQ. The CDR3 sequence: CASSADPPTGELFF. The CDR3 DNA reads as TGCGCCAGCAGTGCTGACCCTCCCACCGGGGAGCTGTTTTTT.

The V gene is TRBV7-2, the J gene TRBJ2-5; D gene uncertain. The CDR3 has 14 amino acids. V lost 4 bases and J 2 bases, leaving 11 bases between the germline ends. Germline V CDR1 and CDR2: SGHTA, FQGNSA. The CDR3 loop reads CASSSSTAQETQYF. The CDR3 DNA reads as TGTGCCAGCAGCTCAAGTACAGCTCAAGAGACCCAGTACTTC.

This chain uses TRBV12-1 with TRBJ2-3; the table gives TRBD2 as D, unverified against the DNA. TRBV12-1 is given as a pseudogene. The CDR3 consists of 16 residues. The CDR3 region is CASSPKERQSTDTQYF. CDR3 nucleotides: TGTGCCAGCAGCCCGAAAGAGCGGCAAAGCACAGATACGCAGTATTTT.

V gene TRBV5-5 combines with J gene TRBJ2-5, with D tentatively TRBD1 (5 bases). The V gene lost 0 bases and the J gene lost 6 bases, with 12 bases spanning the gap. The CDR3 is 14 residues long. Germline V gives CDR1 SGHKS, CDR2 YYEKEE (reference sequence). CDR3 bases: TGTGCCAGCAGCTTGGTAGGCAGGGTACAGACCCAGTACTTC. Translated, it gives CASSLVGRVQTQYF.

This clone was seen a single time. The chain uses TRBV9 and TRBJ2-7; 7 bases map to TRBD2. J gave up 5 bases and V 0 bases, and 14 bases lay outside the gene matches. This CDR3 has 17 amino acids. Germline CDR1 and CDR2: SGDLS and YYNGEE. DNA of the CDR3: TGTGCCAGCAGCGTAGGTGCTAGCGGATCCATTCCCCACGAGCAGTACTTC. It translates to CASSVGASGSIPHEQYF.

The J gene is TRBJ2-2, the V gene TRBV28; D remains unclear. CDR3 length equals 11 residues. Germline V gene lookup returns CDR1 MDHEN and CDR2 SYDVKM. V gave up 6 bases and J gave up 8 bases, with 7 bases separating them. CDR3 DNA sequence: TGTGCCAGCAGCTTACGGGGGGAGCTGTTTTTT. As protein: CASSLRGELFF.

V gene TRBV10-3 combines with J gene TRBJ1-2, with TRBD1 identical over 7 bases. The CDR3 is 13 amino acids. The germline V gene has CDR1 ENHRY and CDR2 SYGVKD. The junction had 9 bases not matched to a gene; V was cut back by 6 bases and J by 8 bases. CDR3 in DNA: TGTGCCATCAGCATTCAGGGGGTCGGCGGCTACACCTTC. Translating gives CAISIQGVGGYTF.